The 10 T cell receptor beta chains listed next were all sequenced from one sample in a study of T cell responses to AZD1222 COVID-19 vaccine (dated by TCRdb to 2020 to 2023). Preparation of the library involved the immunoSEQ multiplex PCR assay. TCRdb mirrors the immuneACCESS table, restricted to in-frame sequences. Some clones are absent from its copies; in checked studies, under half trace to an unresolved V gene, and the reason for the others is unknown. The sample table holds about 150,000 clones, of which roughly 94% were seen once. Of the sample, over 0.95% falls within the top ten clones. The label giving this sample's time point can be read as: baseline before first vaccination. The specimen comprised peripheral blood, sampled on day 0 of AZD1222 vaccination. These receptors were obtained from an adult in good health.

The CDR3 loop reads CASSPTLLASYNEQFF. CDR3 nucleotide sequence: TGCGCCAGCAGCCCCACCCTACTAGCGTCCTACAATGAGCAGTTCTTC. V is TRBV5-1 and J is TRBJ2-1; TRBD2 matches at 7 bases. Trimming at V came to 4 bases and at J to 1 base, leaving 8 bases not matched to a gene. CDR3 length: 16 amino acids. CDR1 is SGHRS, CDR2 YFSETQ, per germline.

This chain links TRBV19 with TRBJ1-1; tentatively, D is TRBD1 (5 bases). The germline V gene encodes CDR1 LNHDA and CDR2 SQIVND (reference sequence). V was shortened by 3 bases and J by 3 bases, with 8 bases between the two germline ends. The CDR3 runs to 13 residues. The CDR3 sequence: CASSIRGYTEAFF. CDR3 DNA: TGTGCCAGTAGTATTCGGGGGTACACTGAAGCTTTCTTT. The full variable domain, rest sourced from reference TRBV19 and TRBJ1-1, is DGGITQSPKYLFRKEGQNVTLSCEQNLNHDAMYWYRQDPGQGLRLIYYSQIVNDFQKGDIAEGYSVSREKKESFPLTVTSAQKNPTAFYLCASSIRGYTEAFFGQGTRLTVV.

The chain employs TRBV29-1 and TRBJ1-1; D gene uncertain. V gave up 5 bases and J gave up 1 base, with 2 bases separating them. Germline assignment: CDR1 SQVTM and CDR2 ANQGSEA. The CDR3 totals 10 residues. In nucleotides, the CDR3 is TGCAGCGTTAAGAACACTGAAGCTTTCTTT. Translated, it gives CSVKNTEAFF.

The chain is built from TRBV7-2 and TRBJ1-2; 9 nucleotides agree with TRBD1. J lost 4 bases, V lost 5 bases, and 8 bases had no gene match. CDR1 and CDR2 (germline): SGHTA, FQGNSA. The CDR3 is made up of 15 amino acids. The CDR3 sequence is CASSPGTGPTYGYTF. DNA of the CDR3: TGTGCCAGCAGCCCGGGGACAGGGCCAACCTATGGCTACACCTTC.

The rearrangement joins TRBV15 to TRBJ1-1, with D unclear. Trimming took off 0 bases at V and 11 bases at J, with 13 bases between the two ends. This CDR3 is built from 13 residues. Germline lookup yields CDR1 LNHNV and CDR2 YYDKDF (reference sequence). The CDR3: CATSRERDNQAFF. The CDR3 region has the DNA TGTGCCACCAGCAGAGAACGAGACAATCAGGCTTTCTTT.

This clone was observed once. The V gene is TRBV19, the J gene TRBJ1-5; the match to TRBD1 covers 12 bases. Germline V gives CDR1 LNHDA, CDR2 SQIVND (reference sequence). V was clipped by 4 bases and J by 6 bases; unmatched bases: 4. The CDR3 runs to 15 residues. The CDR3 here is CASSSGTGGIQPQHF. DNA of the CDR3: TGTGCCAGTAGTAGCGGGACAGGGGGCATTCAGCCCCAGCATTTT.

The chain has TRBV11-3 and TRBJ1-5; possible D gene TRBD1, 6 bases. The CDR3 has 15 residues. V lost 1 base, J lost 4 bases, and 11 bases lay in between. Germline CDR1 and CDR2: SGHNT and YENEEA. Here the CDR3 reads CASSLAGVMNQPQHF. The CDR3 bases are TGTGCCAGCAGCTTAGCAGGGGTGATGAATCAGCCCCAGCATTTT.

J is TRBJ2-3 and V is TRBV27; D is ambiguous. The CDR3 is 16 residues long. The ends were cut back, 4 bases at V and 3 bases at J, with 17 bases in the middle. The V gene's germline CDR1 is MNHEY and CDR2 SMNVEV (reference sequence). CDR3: CASSSLGMPVTDTQYF. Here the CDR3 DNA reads TGTGCCAGCAGTTCGCTAGGGATGCCCGTAACAGATACGCAGTATTTT.

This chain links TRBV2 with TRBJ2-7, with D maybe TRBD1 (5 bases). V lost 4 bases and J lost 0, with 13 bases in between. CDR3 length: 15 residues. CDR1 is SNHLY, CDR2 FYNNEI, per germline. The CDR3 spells CASSASYRSSYEQYV. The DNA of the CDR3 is TGTGCCAGCAGTGCATCATACAGGAGCTCCTACGAGCAGTACGTC.

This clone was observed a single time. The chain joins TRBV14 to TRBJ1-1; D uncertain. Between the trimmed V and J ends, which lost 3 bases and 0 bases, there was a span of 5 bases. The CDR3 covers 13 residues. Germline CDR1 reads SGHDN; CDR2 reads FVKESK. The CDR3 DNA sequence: TGTGCCAGCAGCCATGGGATGAACACTGAAGCTTTCTTT. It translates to CASSHGMNTEAFF.